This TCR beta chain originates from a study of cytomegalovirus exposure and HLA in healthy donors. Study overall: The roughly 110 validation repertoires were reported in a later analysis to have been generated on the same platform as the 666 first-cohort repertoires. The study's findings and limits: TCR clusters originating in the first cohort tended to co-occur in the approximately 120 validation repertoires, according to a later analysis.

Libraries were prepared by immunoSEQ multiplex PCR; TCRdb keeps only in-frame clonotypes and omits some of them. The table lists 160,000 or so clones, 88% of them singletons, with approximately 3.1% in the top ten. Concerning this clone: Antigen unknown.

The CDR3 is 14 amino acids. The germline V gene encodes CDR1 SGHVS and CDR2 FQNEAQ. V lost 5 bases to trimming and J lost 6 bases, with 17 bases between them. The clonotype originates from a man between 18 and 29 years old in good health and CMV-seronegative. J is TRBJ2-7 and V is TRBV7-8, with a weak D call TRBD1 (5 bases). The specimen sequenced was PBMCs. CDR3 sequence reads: CASSPSRIGAEQYF. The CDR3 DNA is TGTGCCAGCAGCCCAAGCAGAATTGGGGCCGAGCAGTACTTC.